What follows are 10 T cell receptor beta chains derived from one specimen sequenced in a study of identifying expanded T cells in peripheral blood. Data came from immunoSEQ multiplex PCR; TCRdb stores just in-frame clones and leaves some out. The data show 70,000 to 100,000 clones, around 86% seen once. The source material was blood. Receptors were obtained from a person between 18 and 75 years old in good health.

This clone came up once. The chain recombines TRBV19 with TRBJ1-1, with a tentative D call TRBD1 (5 bases). Germline CDR1 LNHDA, CDR2 SQIVND (reference sequence). Trimming removed 8 bases from V and 7 bases from J, with 17 bases in between. The CDR3 consists of 13 residues. The CDR3 DNA sequence: TGTGCCAGTGGCCCCGGGACCGGAGGTGAAGCTTTCTTT. This encodes CASGPGTGGEAFF.

The V gene is TRBV19, the J gene TRBJ1-1; D uncertain. The V gene's germline CDR1 is LNHDA and CDR2 SQIVND (reference sequence). The CDR3 has 13 amino acids. V shed 4 bases and J shed 1 base, with 7 bases lying between them. CDR3 sequence reads: CASSNPWNTEAFF. CDR3 coding DNA: TGTGCCAGTAGTAATCCCTGGAACACTGAAGCTTTCTTT.

The J gene is TRBJ2-7, the V gene TRBV5-5, with D tentatively TRBD1 (6 bases). V lost 4 bases and J 3 bases, leaving 14 bases between the germline ends. This CDR3 has 14 residues. Looked up from germline, CDR1 is SGHKS and CDR2 is YYEKEE (reference sequence). This chain's CDR3 is CASSATGQHYEQYF. CDR3 nucleotides: TGTGCCAGCAGCGCGACCGGACAGCACTACGAGCAGTACTTC.

V and J are TRBV9 and TRBJ1-2, with 7 bases that match TRBD1. V was pared by 4 bases and J by 8 bases, with 20 bases of the junction left unmatched. CDR3 size: 17 residues. Germline assignment: CDR1 SGDLS and CDR2 YYNGEE. CDR3 bases: TGTGCCAGCAGCCCCCCACTCGCGACAGGGACAGCTGGGGGCTACACCTTC. Its protein product is CASSPPLATGTAGGYTF.

This clone occurred once. The rearrangement joins TRBV15 to TRBJ1-2, with D possibly matching TRBD1 (6 bases). Germline CDR1 and CDR2: LNHNV and YYDKDF (reference sequence). The CDR3 is 17 amino acids. The ends were cut back, 0 bases at V and 0 bases at J, with 14 bases in the middle. CDR3 DNA sequence: TGTGCCACCAGCAGAGATCGGGGGCTGGGAGCTAACTATGGCTACACCTTC. Translated, it gives CATSRDRGLGANYGYTF.

This clone was seen a single time. The J gene is TRBJ2-5, the V gene TRBV7-9; D may be TRBD1 (5 bases). The CDR3 has 15 amino acids. CDR1 and CDR2 from the germline V gene are SEHNR and FQNEAQ (reference sequence). Trimming stripped 1 base from V and 5 bases from J, with 14 bases between. The CDR3 here is CASSLGWQGGETQYF. Written as DNA, the CDR3 is TGTGCCAGCAGCTTAGGGTGGCAGGGTGGGGAGACCCAGTACTTC.

This chain uses TRBV2 with TRBJ1-4; unclear D gene. Trimming took off 7 bases at V and 0 bases at J, with 12 bases between the two ends. CDR3 length equals 15 residues. Germline loops: CDR1 SNHLY, CDR2 FYNNEI. The chain's CDR3 is CASKYSGATNEKLFF. For the CDR3, the DNA is TGTGCCAGCAAATATAGCGGAGCAACTAATGAAAAACTGTTTTTT.

The gene calls are TRBV18 and TRBJ1-1, with 9 nucleotides matching TRBD1. Per germline, CDR1 KGHSH and CDR2 LQKENI. The trim removed 4 bases at V and 5 bases at J, leaving 8 bases unmatched. The CDR3 has 15 amino acids. The CDR3, as DNA: TGTGCCAGCTCACAGGGACAGGGAATGAGTACTGAAGCTTTCTTT. Translated: CASSQGQGMSTEAFF. Variable domain in full (rest from reference TRBV18 and TRBJ1-1): NAGVMQNPRHLVRRRGQEARLRCSPMKGHSHVYWYRQLPEEGLKFMVYLQKENIIDESGMPKERFSAEFPKEGPSILRIQQVVRGDSAAYFCASSQGQGMSTEAFFGQGTRLTVV.

In its sample, this clone was seen a few times. The V call is TRBV5-1, the J call TRBJ1-1, with D uncertain. The CDR3 consists of 14 residues. The V gene lost 1 base and the J gene lost 5 bases, with 12 bases spanning the gap. Germline loops: CDR1 SGHRS, CDR2 YFSETQ. The CDR3, as DNA: TGCGCCAGCAGCTTGAATCTGCAGCGGACTGAAGCTTTCTTT. Its protein is CASSLNLQRTEAFF.

This clone appeared many times. The V and J genes are TRBV5-1 and TRBJ2-2; D gene uncertain. CDR3 length: 13 residues. The ends were cut back, 0 bases at V and 7 bases at J, with 7 bases in the middle. Germline CDR1 is SGHRS and CDR2 is YFSETQ. The CDR3 spells CASSLVRVGELFF. The CDR3 bases are TGCGCCAGCAGCTTGGTACGGGTCGGGGAGCTGTTTTTT.